This T cell receptor beta chain stems from a study of T cells in localized non-small cell lung cancer. Study conclusions and caveats: Sequencing covered just one tumor region, so heterogeneity cannot be ruled out. Higher adjacent-lung clonality was associated with shorter survival. Clonality peaked in uninvolved adjacent lung rather than tumor.

Clones were sequenced by immunoSEQ multiplex PCR, and TCRdb holds only the in-frame ones, with some missing. The sample has under 40,000 clones; 85% to 90% are singletons. CDR3 length equals 15 residues. Germline-derived CDR1 and CDR2 are SGHKS and YYEKEE (reference sequence). V shed 4 bases and J shed 4 bases, with 15 bases lying between them. The count of this clone is one. What it binds is unknown. V is TRBV5-5 and J is TRBJ1-5; tentative D call: TRBD1 (6 bases). Sequences were derived from peripheral blood, sampled before any cancer treatment. The origin of this receptor is a male donor at least 60 years old with stage III lung adenocarcinoma. Here the CDR3 reads CASSPGSGVNQPQHF. In DNA form, the CDR3 reads TGTGCCAGCAGCCCCGGTTCAGGGGTTAATCAGCCCCAGCATTTT.